These T cell receptor beta chains were read from a single sample in a study of blood T cell repertoires in COVID-19. Here immunoSEQ multiplex PCR was the method, and the copy in TCRdb shows in-frame clones only, minus some. The table has 200,000 or so clones, 70% to 90% seen once. Input material: peripheral blood. These receptors were obtained from a man in his fifties with acute or convalescent COVID-19. Both conserved end residues are part of each CDR3. D genes are given only for firm matches. Clone size is not always given. Where it is, it says once, few, many or a class for expanded clones.

NA	TRBV27	NA	TRBJ1-1	TGTGCCAGCAGAAAACAGGGATACAACACTGAAGCTTTCTTT	CASRKQGYNTEAFF
NA	TRBV3-1/TRBV3-2	NA	TRBJ1-4	TGTGCCAGCAGCCAACCCCGATCTTGGGCAAGTGAAAAACTGTTTTTT	CASSQPRSWASEKLFF
few	TRBV6-1	NA	TRBJ1-1	TGTGCCAGCAGTGACCTTGTGAATCACGGGGCTGAAGCTTTCTTT	CASSDLVNHGAEAFF
few	TRBV6-2/TRBV6-3	TRBD1	TRBJ1-1	TGTGCCAGCAGTTTAACAGGGGGAATGAACACTGAAGCTTTCTTT	CASSLTGGMNTEAFF
NA	TRBV7-9	NA	TRBJ2-3	TGTGCCAGCAGCTTAGGATCTAGAATCACAGATACGCAGTATTTT	CASSLGSRITDTQYF
NA	TRBV7-3	NA	TRBJ1-1	TGTGCCAGCAGTCCCCCCGGGGGGCGCCGGGTCACTGAAGCTTTCTTT	CASSPPGGRRVTEAFF
NA	TRBV6-2/TRBV6-3	TRBD1	TRBJ1-2	TGTGCCAGCAGTATCCGACAGGGATCTGGCTACACCTTC	CASSIRQGSGYTF
NA	TRBV6-5	TRBD2	TRBJ2-1	TGTGCCAGCAGTCCTCGGACTAGCTCCTACAATGAGCAGTTCTTC	CASSPRTSSYNEQFF
NA	TRBV28	NA	TRBJ1-1	TGTGCCAGCAAGCTACAGGGACGTGAAGCTTTCTTT	CASKLQGREAFF
NA	TRBV6-6	NA	TRBJ2-7	TGTGCCAGCAGTTACGGGACAATGGCTCAGGGCGAGCAGTACTTC	CASSYGTMAQGEQYF
NA	TRBV14	TRBD1	TRBJ2-7	TGTGCCAGCAGCCAAGATTTTCGGCAGGGGGTGTACGAGCAGTACTTC	CASSQDFRQGVYEQYF
NA	TRBV27	TRBD1	TRBJ1-1	TGTGCCAGCAGTTCACCGGGACAGGTCTATGAAGCTTTCTTT	CASSSPGQVYEAFF